This T cell receptor (beta chain) was observed in a study of PD-L1 blockade in urothelial cancer. Time point specified: pretreatment peripheral blood. Study-level findings and limits: Patients with durable benefit had greater blood expansion of tumor-associated TCR clones 3 weeks into treatment.

The protocol was immunoSEQ multiplex PCR, while the TCRdb copy is restricted to in-frame clones and leaves out a portion. The sample shows fewer than 50,000 clones, 84% of them seen only once. V was shortened by 4 bases and J by 1 base, with 8 bases between the two germline ends. CDR1 and CDR2 from the germline V gene are SGHRS and YFSETQ. The CDR3 spans 13 residues. Remarks on this clone: As yet, its antigen is unknown.

This TCR derives from a man in his 70s with urothelial cancer. This sample comprised PBMCs, obtained around atezolizumab (anti-PD-L1) treatment. The rearrangement links TRBV5-1 to TRBJ1-1; unclear D gene. The CDR3 loop reads CASSLIANTEAFF. CDR3 DNA: TGCGCCAGCAGCCTTATAGCGAACACTGAAGCTTTCTTT.